Listed below are T cell receptor beta chains from one sample, sequenced in a study of OX40 agonist ivuxolimab in advanced cancers. Sequenced by immunoSEQ multiplex PCR; TCRdb stores in-frame clones only, minus some. The table has over 70,000 clones, 65% to 90% seen once; the top ten hold less than 2%. This specimen was CD4+ or CD8+ T cells sorted from blood, taken in a trial of the OX40 agonist ivuxolimab. The receptor set was obtained from an adult with an advanced solid tumor such as melanoma, head and neck, liver or kidney cancer. CDR3s include the opening cysteine and the closing phenylalanine or tryptophan. The D gene is left open where the match is weak. A clone size is listed for some rows: how often the clone was seen (once, few, many), or a class if it is expanded.

v_call: TRBV9; clone_size: .; j_call: TRBJ2-3; d_call: .; cdr3_aa: CASSQAGFGRPADTQYF; cdr3_nt: TGTGCCAGCAGCCAGGCCGGATTCGGTCGCCCTGCAGATACGCAGTATTTT
v_call: TRBV7-7; clone_size: .; j_call: TRBJ2-1; d_call: .; cdr3_aa: CASSNLVLQFF; cdr3_nt: TGTGCCAGCAGCAATCTGGTGTTACAGTTCTTC
v_call: TRBV5-4; clone_size: once; j_call: TRBJ1-2; d_call: .; cdr3_aa: CASSPSFGHYGYTF; cdr3_nt: TGTGCCAGCAGCCCCTCGTTCGGCCACTATGGCTACACCTTC
v_call: TRBV28; clone_size: .; j_call: TRBJ1-4; d_call: TRBD1; cdr3_aa: CASSSGGDEKLFF; cdr3_nt: TGTGCCAGCAGTTCAGGGGGGGATGAAAAACTGTTTTTT
v_call: TRBV4-3; clone_size: .; j_call: TRBJ1-2; d_call: .; cdr3_aa: CASSQEAFYGYTF; cdr3_nt: TGCGCCAGCAGCCAAGAGGCCTTCTATGGCTACACCTTC
v_call: TRBV9; clone_size: .; j_call: TRBJ2-2; d_call: TRBD2; cdr3_aa: CAGSGGQNTGELFF; cdr3_nt: TGTGCCGGGAGCGGGGGCCAGAACACCGGGGAGCTGTTTTTT
v_call: TRBV28; clone_size: .; j_call: TRBJ1-2; d_call: .; cdr3_aa: CASSLVYYGYTF; cdr3_nt: TGTGCCAGCAGTTTAGTCTACTATGGCTACACCTTC
v_call: TRBV11-3; clone_size: .; j_call: TRBJ2-1; d_call: .; cdr3_aa: CASSFNRASEQFF; cdr3_nt: TGTGCCAGCAGCTTTAACAGGGCGAGTGAGCAGTTCTTC
v_call: TRBV27; clone_size: .; j_call: TRBJ1-5; d_call: TRBD1; cdr3_aa: CASGRTGGRGQPQHF; cdr3_nt: TGTGCCAGCGGTCGGACAGGGGGAAGAGGTCAGCCCCAGCATTTT
v_call: TRBV28; clone_size: .; j_call: TRBJ2-1; d_call: TRBD1; cdr3_aa: CASTTWASGGYNEQFF; cdr3_nt: TGTGCCAGCACCACGTGGGCGTCAGGGGGTTACAATGAGCAGTTCTTC
v_call: TRBV19; clone_size: .; j_call: TRBJ2-1; d_call: TRBD1; cdr3_aa: CASSRQGAHGEQFF; cdr3_nt: TGTGCCAGTAGTAGACAGGGCGCTCACGGTGAGCAGTTCTTC
v_call: TRBV6-1; clone_size: .; j_call: TRBJ2-7; d_call: .; cdr3_aa: CASTGNGEQYF; cdr3_nt: TGTGCCAGCACAGGGAACGGCGAGCAGTACTTC
v_call: TRBV18; clone_size: .; j_call: TRBJ1-2; d_call: .; cdr3_aa: CASSPSRTTNYGYTF; cdr3_nt: TGTGCCAGCTCACCAAGTCGGACAACTAACTATGGCTACACCTTC
v_call: TRBV6-6; clone_size: .; j_call: TRBJ1-6; d_call: .; cdr3_aa: CASSSGRGDNSPLHF; cdr3_nt: TGTGCCAGCAGTTCAGGACGGGGGGATAATTCACCCCTCCACTTT
v_call: TRBV5-4; clone_size: .; j_call: TRBJ2-5; d_call: .; cdr3_aa: CASSSGGGGETQYF; cdr3_nt: TGTGCCAGCAGCTCAGGGGGCGGGGGAGAGACCCAGTACTTC
v_call: TRBV16; clone_size: .; j_call: TRBJ1-2; d_call: .; cdr3_aa: CASSQSRHYGYTF; cdr3_nt: TGTGCCAGCAGCCAATCCCGTCACTATGGCTACACCTTC
v_call: TRBV18; clone_size: .; j_call: TRBJ2-3; d_call: TRBD2; cdr3_aa: CASSPGGADTQYF; cdr3_nt: TGTGCCAGCTCACCAGGGGGGGCAGATACGCAGTATTTT
v_call: TRBV18; clone_size: .; j_call: TRBJ1-1; d_call: TRBD1; cdr3_aa: CASSKDRDGEAFF; cdr3_nt: TGTGCCAGCTCAAAGGACAGGGATGGTGAAGCTTTCTTT
v_call: TRBV28; clone_size: few; j_call: TRBJ1-2; d_call: .; cdr3_aa: CASSLAYGYTF; cdr3_nt: TGTGCCAGCAGTTTAGCATATGGCTACACCTTC
v_call: TRBV27; clone_size: .; j_call: TRBJ2-1; d_call: TRBD2; cdr3_aa: CASIPAGLAGGSEQFF; cdr3_nt: TGTGCCAGCATTCCTGCGGGCCTAGCGGGGGGAAGCGAGCAGTTCTTC
v_call: TRBV9; clone_size: .; j_call: TRBJ2-3; d_call: TRBD2; cdr3_aa: CASSVEVSGSGTDTQYF; cdr3_nt: TGTGCCAGCAGCGTAGAGGTTAGCGGGTCTGGGACAGATACGCAGTATTTT
v_call: TRBV10-3; clone_size: .; j_call: TRBJ2-2; d_call: .; cdr3_aa: CAISDNPGAGELFF; cdr3_nt: TGTGCCATCAGTGACAACCCCGGGGCCGGGGAGCTGTTTTTT